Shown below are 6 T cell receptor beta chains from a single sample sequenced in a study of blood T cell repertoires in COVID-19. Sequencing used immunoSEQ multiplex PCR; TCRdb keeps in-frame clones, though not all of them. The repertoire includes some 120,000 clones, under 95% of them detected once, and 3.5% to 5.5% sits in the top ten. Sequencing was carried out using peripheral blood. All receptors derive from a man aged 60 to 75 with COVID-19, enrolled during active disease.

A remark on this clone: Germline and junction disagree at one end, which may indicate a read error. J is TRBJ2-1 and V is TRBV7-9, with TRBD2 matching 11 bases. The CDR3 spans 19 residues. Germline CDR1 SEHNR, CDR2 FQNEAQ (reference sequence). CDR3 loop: CASSLAVGLAGGPRNEQFF. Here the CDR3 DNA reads TGTGCCAGCAGCCTAGCGGTGGGGTTAGCGGGAGGGCCGAGGAATGAGCAGTTCTTC. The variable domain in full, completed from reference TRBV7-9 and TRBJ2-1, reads DTGVSQNPRHKITKRGQNVTFRCDPISEHNRLYWYRQTLGQGPEFLTYFQNEAQLEKSRLLSDRFSAERPKGSFSTLEIQRTEQGDSAMYLCASSLAVGLAGGPRNEQFFGPGTRLTVL.

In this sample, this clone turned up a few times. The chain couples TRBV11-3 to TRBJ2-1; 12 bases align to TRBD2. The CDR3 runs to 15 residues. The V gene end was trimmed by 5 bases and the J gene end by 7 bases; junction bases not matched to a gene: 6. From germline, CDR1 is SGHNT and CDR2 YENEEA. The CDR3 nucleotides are TGTGCCAGCAGCCTGGGGACTAGCGGGCCTAATGAGCAGTTCTTC. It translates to CASSLGTSGPNEQFF.

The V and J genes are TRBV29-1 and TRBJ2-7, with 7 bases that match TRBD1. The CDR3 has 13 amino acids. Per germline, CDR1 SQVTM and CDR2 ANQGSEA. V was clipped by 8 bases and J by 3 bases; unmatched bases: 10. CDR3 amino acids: CSSWDSLSYEQYF. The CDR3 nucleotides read TGCAGCTCGTGGGACAGTCTTAGCTACGAGCAGTACTTC.

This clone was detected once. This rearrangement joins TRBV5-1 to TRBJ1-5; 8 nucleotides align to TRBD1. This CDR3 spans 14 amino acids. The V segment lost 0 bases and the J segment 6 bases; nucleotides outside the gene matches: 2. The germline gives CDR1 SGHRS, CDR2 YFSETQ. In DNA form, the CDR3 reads TGCGCCAGCAGCTTGGGTACAGGGGGTCAGCCCCAGCATTTT. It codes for CASSLGTGGQPQHF.

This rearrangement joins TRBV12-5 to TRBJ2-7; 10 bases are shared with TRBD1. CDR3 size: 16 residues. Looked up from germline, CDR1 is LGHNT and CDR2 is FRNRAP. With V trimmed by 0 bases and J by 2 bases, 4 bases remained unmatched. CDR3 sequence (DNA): TGTGCTAGTGGTTTGGTAGTGGACAGGGGGGCCTACGAGCAGTACTTC. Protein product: CASGLVVDRGAYEQYF.

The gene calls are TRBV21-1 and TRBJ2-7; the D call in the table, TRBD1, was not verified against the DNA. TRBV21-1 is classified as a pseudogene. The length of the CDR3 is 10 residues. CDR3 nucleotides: TGTGCCAGCCGCCCCCAGGAGCAGTACTTC. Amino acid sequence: CASRPQEQYF.